This T cell receptor beta chain appears in the sequencing data of a study of cytomegalovirus exposure and HLA in healthy donors. As for this clone: Its antigen is not known.

PCR was performed using 60 Vbeta and 13 Jbeta primers. The protocol was immunoSEQ multiplex PCR, while the TCRdb copy is restricted to in-frame clones and leaves out a portion. The table lists approximately 110,000 clones, roughly four fifths of them singletons. V gave up 1 base and J gave up 0 bases; unmatched junction bases: 3. Per germline, CDR1 SGHNT and CDR2 YYREEE (reference sequence). CDR3 length: 16 residues. Study-level findings and limits: It was only CMV serostatus that was available as immune exposure information.

The sequenced sample consisted of PBMCs. V gene TRBV5-4 combines with J gene TRBJ2-2; 7 nucleotides match TRBD1. This TCR was recovered from a woman aged 50 to 65 in good health and CMV-seropositive. CDR3 protein: CASSLRQGPNTGELFF. The CDR3, as DNA: TGTGCCAGCAGCTTGAGACAGGGCCCGAACACCGGGGAGCTGTTTTTT. The variable domain in full, with the rest retrieved from reference TRBV5-4 and TRBJ2-2, is ETGVTQSPTHLIKTRGQQVTLRCSSQSGHNTVSWYQQALGQGPQFIFQYYREEENGRGNFPPRFSGLQFPNYSSELNVNALELDDSALYLCASSLRQGPNTGELFFGEGSRLTVL.